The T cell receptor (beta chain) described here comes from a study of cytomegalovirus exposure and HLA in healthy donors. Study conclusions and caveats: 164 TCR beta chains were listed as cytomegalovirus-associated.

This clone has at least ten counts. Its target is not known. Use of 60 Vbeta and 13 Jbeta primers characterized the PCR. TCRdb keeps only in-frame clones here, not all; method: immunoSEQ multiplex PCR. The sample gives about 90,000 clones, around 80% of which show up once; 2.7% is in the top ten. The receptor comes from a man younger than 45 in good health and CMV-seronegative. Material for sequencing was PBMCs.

The DNA of the CDR3 is TGCGCCAGCGCCCGGGACTCCCAGGGTCCAGATACGCAGTATTTT. Residues: CASARDSQGPDTQYF. The chain links TRBV5-1 to TRBJ2-3; possible D gene TRBD2, 6 bases. Germline lookup yields CDR1 SGHRS and CDR2 YFSETQ. This CDR3 region has 15 residues. V was pared by 7 bases and J by 4 bases, with 19 bases between. The full variable domain, its missing parts supplied by reference TRBV5-1 and TRBJ2-3, is KAGVTQTPRYLIKTRGQQVTLSCSPISGHRSVSWYQQTPGQGLQFLFEYFSETQRNKGNFPGRFSGRQFSNSRSEMNVSTLELGDSALYLCASARDSQGPDTQYFGPGTRLTVL.